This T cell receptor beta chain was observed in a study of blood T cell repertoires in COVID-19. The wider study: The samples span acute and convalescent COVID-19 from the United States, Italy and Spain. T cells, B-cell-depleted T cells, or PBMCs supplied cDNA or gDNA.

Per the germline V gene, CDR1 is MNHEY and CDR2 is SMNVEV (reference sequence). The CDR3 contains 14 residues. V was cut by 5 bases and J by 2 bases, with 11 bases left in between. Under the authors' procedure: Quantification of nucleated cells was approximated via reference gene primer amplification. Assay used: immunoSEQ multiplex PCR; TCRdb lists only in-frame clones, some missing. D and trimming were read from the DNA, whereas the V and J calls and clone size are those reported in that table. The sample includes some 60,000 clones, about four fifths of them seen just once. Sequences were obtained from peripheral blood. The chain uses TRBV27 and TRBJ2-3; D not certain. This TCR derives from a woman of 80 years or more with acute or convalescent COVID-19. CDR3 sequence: CASSQDTLTDTQYF. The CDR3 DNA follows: TGTGCCAGCAGTCAAGACACCCTCACAGATACGCAGTATTTT.